A selection of T cell receptor beta chains follows, all from one sample in a study of blood T cell repertoires in COVID-19. Using immunoSEQ multiplex PCR, the repertoire was profiled, and TCRdb retains in-frame clones only, with some absent. The sample yields around 100,000 clones, around nine tenths seen once. The material sequenced was peripheral blood. Receptors were obtained from a human donor in a cohort sampled during active COVID-19. Both conserved end residues are part of each CDR3. Each record gives: D gene, V gene, clone size, J gene, CDR3 DNA, CDR3 protein. A D gene is named only where the DNA matches it firmly. The size entry is marked missing in some rows and otherwise reads once, few, many or a size class.

d_call: .; v_call: TRBV6-1; clone_size: once; j_call: TRBJ1-2; cdr3_nt: TGTGCCAGCAGTGAGAAGTCAGGAAACACCTTC; cdr3_aa: CASSEKSGNTF
d_call: TRBD1; v_call: TRBV3-1/TRBV3-2; clone_size: .; j_call: TRBJ1-1; cdr3_nt: TGTGCCAGCAGCCAGGCAACAGGGGGCACTGAAGCTTTCTTT; cdr3_aa: CASSQATGGTEAFF
d_call: .; v_call: TRBV7-2; clone_size: .; j_call: TRBJ1-1; cdr3_nt: TGTGCCAGCAGCTTAGTATACGCTGAGACTGAAGCTTTCTTT; cdr3_aa: CASSLVYAETEAFF
d_call: .; v_call: TRBV12-1; clone_size: .; j_call: TRBJ1-2; cdr3_nt: TGTGCCAGCAGCCGAGGACAGGGTCTAGAAAACTGCTACACCTTC; cdr3_aa: CASSRGQGLENCYTF
d_call: .; v_call: TRBV9; clone_size: .; j_call: TRBJ2-5; cdr3_nt: TGTGCCAGCAGCGTAGCCCAAGGAGGGGAAGAGACCCAGTACTTC; cdr3_aa: CASSVAQGGEETQYF
d_call: .; v_call: TRBV2; clone_size: .; j_call: TRBJ2-5; cdr3_nt: TGTGCCAGAAGTCTAGGGGCCGGGGAGACCCAGTACTTC; cdr3_aa: CARSLGAGETQYF
d_call: .; v_call: TRBV2; clone_size: .; j_call: TRBJ1-1; cdr3_nt: TGTGCCAGCAGTACAGGGAGTTGGGACACTGAAGCTTTCTTT; cdr3_aa: CASSTGSWDTEAFF
d_call: TRBD2; v_call: TRBV7-3; clone_size: .; j_call: TRBJ2-3; cdr3_nt: TGTGCCAGCAGCTCTCGGACTAGCGGTAACACAGATACGCAGTATTTT; cdr3_aa: CASSSRTSGNTDTQYF
d_call: TRBD2; v_call: TRBV19; clone_size: .; j_call: TRBJ2-1; cdr3_nt: TGTGCCAGTCTCAGAGCGGGAGGCAATGAGCAGTTCTTC; cdr3_aa: CASLRAGGNEQFF
d_call: .; v_call: TRBV13; clone_size: .; j_call: TRBJ2-3; cdr3_nt: TGTGCCAGCAGCCACGTCCTGAGGTTGGTGGACTCTAGCACAGATACGCAGTATTTT; cdr3_aa: CASSHVLRLVDSSTDTQYF
d_call: .; v_call: TRBV5-4; clone_size: once; j_call: TRBJ2-4; cdr3_nt: TGTGCCAGCAGCTGGGGAGGTCGGCTAGGGGAAAACATTCAGTACTTC; cdr3_aa: CASSWGGRLGENIQYF
d_call: TRBD2; v_call: TRBV9; clone_size: .; j_call: TRBJ2-2; cdr3_nt: TGTGCCAGCAGCGTCGTTAGCGGGAGAAACACCGGGGAGCTGTTTTTT; cdr3_aa: CASSVVSGRNTGELFF
d_call: TRBD1; v_call: TRBV7-2; clone_size: few; j_call: TRBJ2-5; cdr3_nt: TGTGCCAGCAGCTCCCAGGGGGTGGGAGAGACCCAGTACTTC; cdr3_aa: CASSSQGVGETQYF
d_call: .; v_call: TRBV6-6; clone_size: .; j_call: TRBJ2-7; cdr3_nt: TGTGCCAGCAGTTACGGACAGTTCTACGAGCAGTACTTC; cdr3_aa: CASSYGQFYEQYF
d_call: .; v_call: TRBV12-3/TRBV12-4; clone_size: .; j_call: TRBJ1-1; cdr3_nt: TGTGCCAGCAGTGGCAGGGCGTCTGAAGCTTTCTTT; cdr3_aa: CASSGRASEAFF
d_call: .; v_call: TRBV5-4; clone_size: few; j_call: TRBJ2-7; cdr3_nt: TGTGCCAGCAGCTTTCAATCCTACGAGCAGTACTTC; cdr3_aa: CASSFQSYEQYF
d_call: TRBD1; v_call: TRBV19; clone_size: once; j_call: TRBJ2-1; cdr3_nt: TGTGCCAGTAGTCCACCGGACAGGGCGGACAATGAGCAGTTCTTC; cdr3_aa: CASSPPDRADNEQFF